This TCR beta chain was captured in a study of brain T cells in children with intractable seizures. Repertoires were generated with immunoSEQ multiplex PCR, while TCRdb's copy carries only in-frame clones and drops some. The sample records hundreds of thousands of clones, 93% being singletons. Germline V gives CDR1 LGHDT, CDR2 YNNKEL (reference sequence). CDR3 length equals 14 residues. The V gene lost 1 base and the J gene lost 2 bases, with 9 bases spanning the gap. The time point: blood from clinic visit 5 months post-surgery; TSC patient then seizure free. The clonotype was recovered from a boy younger than two with tuberous sclerosis and intractable seizures. Sample: peripheral blood, taken more than 4 months after surgery. The genes are TRBV3-1 (or the pseudogene TRBV3-2) and TRBJ2-7, with D tentatively TRBD1 (6 bases). DNA for the CDR3: TGTGCCAGCAGCCAAGCAGGGGCGCCCTACGAGCAGTACTTC. It encodes CASSQAGAPYEQYF.